The 24 T cell receptor beta chains listed next were all sequenced from one sample in a study of T cells in localized non-small cell lung cancer. Repertoires were generated with immunoSEQ multiplex PCR, while TCRdb's copy carries only in-frame clones and drops some. The sample has 35,000 to 40,000 clones; roughly 92% are singletons. This specimen consisted of peripheral blood, obtained before any cancer treatment. These receptors came from a female donor older than 55 with stage I lung adenocarcinoma.

The chain uses TRBV11-3 and TRBJ2-2; the D gene is possibly TRBD2 (5 bases). V dropped 8 bases and J dropped 6 bases, with 7 bases sitting between them. From germline, CDR1 is SGHNT and CDR2 YENEEA. This CDR3 is built from 11 residues. The DNA for the CDR3 is TGTGCCAGCCGGGGTTCCGGGGAGCTGTTTTTT. Residues: CASRGSGELFF. Complete variable domain (other parts from reference TRBV11-3 and TRBJ2-2): EAGVVQSPRYKIIEKKQPVAFWCNPISGHNTLYWYLQNLGQGPELLIRYENEEAVDDSQLPKDRFSAERLKGVDSTLKIQPAELGDSAVYLCASRGSGELFFGEGSRLTVL.

The V call is TRBV18, the J call TRBJ1-2; 8 positions match TRBD1. The V gene's germline CDR1 is KGHSH and CDR2 LQKENI. The CDR3 consists of 15 residues. The J segment lost 2 bases and the V segment lost 5 bases, leaving 7 bases of the junction unmatched. The CDR3 DNA reads TGTGCCAGCTCATACGGACAGGGCCGGAACTATGGCTACACCTTC. Translation gives CASSYGQGRNYGYTF.

V gene TRBV29-1 combines with J gene TRBJ2-1; tentatively, D is TRBD2 (5 bases). Germline values: CDR1 SQVTM, CDR2 ANQGSEA. V dropped 0 bases and J dropped 7 bases, with 10 bases sitting between them. This CDR3 has 13 amino acids. CDR3 sequence reads: CSVEDPSGNEQFF. CDR3 sequence (DNA): TGCAGCGTTGAAGACCCCTCGGGGAATGAGCAGTTCTTC.

V gene TRBV6-5 combines with J gene TRBJ1-6, with D possibly TRBD1 on 5 matching bases. The CDR3 is made up of 12 amino acids. The germline V gene has CDR1 MNHEY and CDR2 SVGAGI. CDR3 sequence: CACWGVGSPLHF. The DNA of the CDR3 is TGTGCTTGCTGGGGGGTTGGTTCACCCCTCCACTTT.

The chain recombines TRBV9 with TRBJ1-4; the D gene is possibly TRBD1 (5 bases). The CDR3 runs to 13 residues. V shed 2 bases and J shed 7 bases, with 9 bases lying between them. CDR1 and CDR2 (germline): SGDLS, YYNGEE. CDR3 bases: TGTGCCAGCAGCGTGGGACTGACTGAAAAACTGTTTTTT. This sequence encodes CASSVGLTEKLFF.

The chain joins TRBV25-1 to TRBJ2-5; D is undetermined. Per germline, CDR1 MGHDK and CDR2 SYGVNS. This CDR3 has 16 residues. V lost 1 base, J lost 4 bases, and 16 bases lay in between. As DNA, the CDR3 is TGTGCCAGCAGTGAATTCTTCTCCGGTGGTGGAGAGACCCAGTACTTC. It is translated as CASSEFFSGGGETQYF.

V gene TRBV29-1 combines with J gene TRBJ1-4; D gene ambiguous. Trimming took off 4 bases at V and 8 bases at J, with 11 bases between the two ends. This CDR3 spans 12 amino acids. The V gene's germline CDR1 is SQVTM and CDR2 ANQGSEA. This CDR3 is CSVAPAGEKLFF. The CDR3 region has the DNA TGCAGCGTTGCTCCCGCGGGGGAAAAACTGTTTTTT.

The genes are TRBV9 and TRBJ1-2; possible D gene TRBD1, 5 bases. The V end lost 3 bases, the J end lost 5 bases, and 23 bases lay between the germline ends. Germline V CDR1 and CDR2: SGDLS, YYNGEE. This CDR3 comprises 17 residues. The CDR3 protein is CASSAPGTSRVPYGYTF. CDR3 bases: TGTGCCAGCAGCGCCCCCGGGACCTCACGGGTCCCATATGGCTACACCTTC. Using reference TRBV9 and TRBJ1-2 for the parts outside the CDR3, the full variable domain is DSGVTQTPKHLITATGQRVTLRCSPRSGDLSVYWYQQSLDQGLQFLIQYYNGEERAKGNILERFSAQQFPDLHSELNLSSLELGDSALYFCASSAPGTSRVPYGYTFGSGTRLTVV.

This chain joins TRBV5-5 and TRBJ2-3; D is unclear. V was shortened by 0 bases and J by 3 bases, with 8 bases between the two germline ends. This CDR3 spans 14 amino acids. Germline V gene data show CDR1 as SGHKS and CDR2 as YYEKEE (reference sequence). The CDR3 region has the DNA TGTGCCAGCAGCTTGGGGCTAAGGACAGATACGCAGTATTTT. It translates to CASSLGLRTDTQYF.

The V call is TRBV6-6, the J call TRBJ1-1; no clear D gene. V was pared by 2 bases and J by 0 bases, with 7 bases between. The CDR3 extends over 14 amino acids. Looked up from germline, CDR1 is MNHNY and CDR2 is SVGAGI (reference sequence). This chain's CDR3 is CASSYGRLNTEAFF. DNA of the CDR3: TGTGCCAGCAGTTACGGCCGGCTGAACACTGAAGCTTTCTTT.

This clone was detected only a few times. The gene calls are TRBV19 and TRBJ1-2; the D gene is possibly TRBD1 (5 bases). CDR3 length: 13 amino acids. The germline V gene has CDR1 LNHDA and CDR2 SQIVND (reference sequence). V lost 7 bases to trimming and J lost 4 bases, with 13 bases between them. DNA for the CDR3: TGTGCCAGTACCAACGGGGGTATCTATGGCTACACCTTC. Translating gives CASTNGGIYGYTF.

J is TRBJ1-1 and V is TRBV9, with 9 bases that match TRBD1. The CDR3 loop spans 15 amino acids. Trimming removed 4 bases from V and 5 bases from J; junction bases left unmatched: 9. Germline V gives CDR1 SGDLS, CDR2 YYNGEE. In DNA, the CDR3 is TGTGCCAGCAGCCCGGGACAGGGTGAGATTACTGAAGCTTTCTTT. Amino acid sequence: CASSPGQGEITEAFF.

The gene calls are TRBV5-4 and TRBJ1-3; 8 bases match TRBD1. The V gene's germline CDR1 is SGHNT and CDR2 YYREEE (reference sequence). This CDR3 is 14 amino acids long. V gave up 4 bases and J gave up 4 bases; unmatched junction bases: 4. The CDR3 DNA is TGTGCCAGCAGCGTGACAGGGGTCGGAAACACCATATATTTT. It is translated as CASSVTGVGNTIYF.

The J gene is TRBJ1-1, the V gene TRBV19; no definite D call. In germline, CDR1 is LNHDA, CDR2 SQIVND (reference sequence). There are 13 residues in the CDR3. V lost 5 bases and J 4 bases, leaving 11 bases between the germline ends. The CDR3 loop reads CASSEGWGTEAFF. The CDR3 nucleotides are TGTGCCAGTAGTGAAGGGTGGGGCACTGAAGCTTTCTTT.

The chain links TRBV6-5 to TRBJ1-4; possible D gene TRBD1, 6 bases. The CDR3 totals 16 residues. Trimming removed 0 bases from V and 7 bases from J, with 15 bases in between. Germline assignment: CDR1 MNHEY and CDR2 SVGAGI. The CDR3 loop reads CASSYSGWGASEKLFF. For the CDR3, the DNA is TGTGCCAGCAGTTACTCGGGATGGGGGGCTAGTGAAAAACTGTTTTTT.

This chain joins TRBV6-5 and TRBJ1-2; the D gene is possibly TRBD1 (6 bases). The CDR3 runs 12 residues. The V end lost 8 bases, the J end lost 8 bases, and 15 bases lay between the germline ends. Germline V gene sequence: CDR1 MNHEY, CDR2 SVGAGI. Here the CDR3 DNA reads TGTGCCAGCGGCTCTACGGGGGGCGGCTACACCTTC. Amino acids: CASGSTGGGYTF.

This sequence joins TRBV7-7 and TRBJ2-2; 16 bases fit TRBD2. Trimming at V came to 5 bases and at J to 4 bases, leaving 7 bases not matched to a gene. CDR3 length equals 18 residues. CDR1 and CDR2 (germline): SSHAT, FNYEAQ (reference sequence). The CDR3 sequence is CASSEGLAGGRGTGELFF. CDR3 in DNA: TGTGCCAGCAGCGAGGGACTAGCGGGGGGGCGTGGCACCGGGGAGCTGTTTTTT.

This chain links TRBV5-6 with TRBJ1-6; the D is unclear. Germline loops: CDR1 SGHDT, CDR2 YYEEEE. V was shortened by 1 base and J by 0 bases, with 14 bases between the two germline ends. This CDR3 spans 18 amino acids. This CDR3 is CASSLKRSAYSYNSPLHF. The CDR3 coding sequence is TGTGCCAGCAGCTTGAAGAGGTCAGCCTACTCCTATAATTCACCCCTCCACTTT.

This chain uses TRBV15 with TRBJ2-5; 7 bases line up with TRBD1. Germline CDR1 LNHNV, CDR2 YYDKDF (reference sequence). After removal of 1 base from V and 3 bases from J, the junction contained 8 bases not matched to a gene. The CDR3 is made up of 16 amino acids. The CDR3 DNA is TGTGCCACCAGCAGAGGTACCCGGGACAGAAAAGAGACCCAGTACTTC. This encodes CATSRGTRDRKETQYF.

This chain joins TRBV5-1 and TRBJ2-2; D is unclear. The CDR3 extends over 16 amino acids. Germline CDR1 reads SGHRS; CDR2 reads YFSETQ. Trimming cost V 7 bases and J 4 bases, with 20 bases left between them. The CDR3 here is CASRSRALFPTGELFF. In nucleotides, the CDR3 is TGCGCCAGCCGGAGCCGGGCCTTATTTCCCACCGGGGAGCTGTTTTTT.

This sequence joins TRBV5-1 and TRBJ1-1; 11 bases map to TRBD1. The V and J ends lost 1 base and 12 bases, in that order; junction bases with no gene match: 8. The CDR3 loop spans 14 amino acids. Per the germline V gene, CDR1 is SGHRS and CDR2 is YFSETQ. DNA of the CDR3: TGCGCCAGCAGCTTGTGGGTGGGACAGGGGGAACCTTTCTTT. It yields the protein CASSLWVGQGEPFF.

A single count supports this clone. The chain employs TRBV13 and TRBJ2-3; 9 bases are a match to TRBD1. Germline CDR1 and CDR2: PRHDT and FYEKMQ (reference sequence). J gave up 4 bases and V 3 bases, and 11 bases lay outside the gene matches. CDR3 length: 17 amino acids. Here the CDR3 reads CASSFSRTGAVADTQYF. CDR3 nucleotide sequence: TGTGCCAGCAGCTTTTCCCGGACAGGGGCGGTTGCAGATACGCAGTATTTT.

The chain is built from TRBV7-3 and TRBJ2-1, with D maybe TRBD2 (6 bases). The CDR3 runs 15 residues. V was cut by 5 bases and J by 9 bases, with 20 bases left in between. The germline V gene has CDR1 SGHTA and CDR2 FQGTGA. The CDR3 DNA reads as TGTGCCAGCAGCCGGGGACTGCCCGGGGGTGTTGAGCAGTTCTTC. Its translation is CASSRGLPGGVEQFF.

The chain employs TRBV19 and TRBJ2-3, with no clear D. Germline V gene sequence: CDR1 LNHDA, CDR2 SQIVND (reference sequence). V lost 0 bases to trimming and J lost 4 bases, with 8 bases between them. The CDR3 loop spans 14 amino acids. The CDR3 DNA reads TGTGCCAGTAGTATAGATCCAGGCTCAGATACGCAGTATTTT. It specifies CASSIDPGSDTQYF.